These 21 T cell receptor beta chains came from one sample sequenced in a study of T cell repertoires in cytomegalovirus infection. Each CDR3 protein is one row after TCRdb ran MiXCR on the reads. The table records hundreds of thousands of distinct CDR3 sequences, about a sixth of them present only once. The specimen sequenced was PBMCs. The receptors come from a human donor in good health (CMV status not recorded). Some clones in this sample may be carry-over from other donors' samples.

The CDR3 DNA sequence: TGTGCCAGCAGCTTCGGCAGTGGGGGCGGTGAGCAGTTCTTC. Translation: CASSFGSGGGEQFF. The chain joins TRBV11-3 to TRBJ2-1; tentatively, D is TRBD1 (6 bases). The ends were cut back, 3 bases at V and 9 bases at J, with 15 bases in the middle. The length of the CDR3 is 14 residues. The germline CDR1 and CDR2 sequences are SGHNT and YENEEA.

The chain carries TRBV5-4 and TRBJ1-1; 7 nucleotides line up with TRBD1. The CDR3 has 15 residues. V shed 3 bases and J 5 bases; nucleotides not matched to a gene: 10. Per germline, CDR1 SGHNT and CDR2 YYREEE (reference sequence). The CDR3 sequence is CASSSSLTGRTEAFF. In DNA form, the CDR3 reads TGTGCCAGCAGCTCCTCCCTGACAGGGCGGACTGAAGCTTTCTTT.

This clonotype was observed a few times. The chain uses TRBV20-1 and TRBJ1-5, with D unclear. Germline V gene sequence: CDR1 DFQATT, CDR2 SNEGSKA (reference sequence). The CDR3 runs 14 residues. Deletions cut 3 bases from V and 0 bases from J, with 9 bases between. Written as DNA, the CDR3 is TGCAGTGCTAGTTGGGCTCATAGCAATCAGCCCCAGCATTTT. The encoded protein is CSASWAHSNQPQHF.

This clonotype turned up a few times. The chain carries TRBV2 and TRBJ1-6, with 9 bases lining up with TRBD1. The trim removed 4 bases at V and 6 bases at J, leaving 1 base unmatched. The CDR3 has 14 amino acids. Germline V CDR1 and CDR2: SNHLY, FYNNEI. The CDR3 nucleotides read TGTGCCAGCAGTGGGGACAGGGTTAATTCACCCCTCCACTTT. This codes for CASSGDRVNSPLHF. The variable domain in full, with the rest retrieved from reference TRBV2 and TRBJ1-6, is EPEVTQTPSHQVTQMGQEVILRCVPISNHLYFYWYRQILGQKVEFLVSFYNNEISEKSEIFDDQFSVERPDGSNFTLKIRSTKLEDSAMYFCASSGDRVNSPLHFGNGTRLTVT.

The chain employs TRBV4-1 and TRBJ1-5; the match to TRBD1 covers 8 bases. With V trimmed by 1 base and J by 7 bases, 3 bases remained unmatched. The CDR3 is made up of 14 amino acids. Germline lookup yields CDR1 MGHRA and CDR2 YSYEKL. The CDR3 DNA sequence: TGCGCCAGCAGCCAAGTTGACAGGGGCCAGCCCCAGCATTTT. Residues: CASSQVDRGQPQHF.

V usage is TRBV6-1 and J usage is TRBJ2-1; 9 bases match TRBD1. The V gene end was trimmed by 4 bases and the J gene end by 5 bases; junction bases not matched to a gene: 6. This CDR3 has 15 amino acids. Germline V gene sequence: CDR1 MNHNS, CDR2 SASEGT. CDR3 DNA sequence: TGTGCCAGCAGTGGGGGACAGGGAAGGCACAATGAGCAGTTCTTC. Translated, it gives CASSGGQGRHNEQFF.

The chain recombines TRBV3-1 with TRBJ1-1; D is uncertain. The CDR3 length is 14 residues. Germline V lookup: CDR1 LGHDT, CDR2 YNNKEL (reference sequence). Between the trimmed V and J ends, which lost 2 bases and 1 base, there was a span of 8 bases. CDR3 loop: CASSQNLGNTEAFF. The CDR3, as DNA: TGTGCCAGCAGCCAAAATTTAGGGAACACTGAAGCTTTCTTT.

Ten or more counts support this clonotype. The rearrangement uses TRBV7-9 and TRBJ1-2; D is unresolved. Germline V gene lookup returns CDR1 SEHNR and CDR2 FQNEAQ (reference sequence). The V end lost 1 base, the J end lost 2 bases, and 11 bases lay between the germline ends. The CDR3 covers 15 residues. The CDR3 loop is CASSLGTDYNYGYTF. DNA for the CDR3: TGTGCCAGCAGCTTAGGGACGGATTACAACTATGGCTACACCTTC. Full variable domain (missing parts from reference TRBV7-9 and TRBJ1-2): DTGVSQNPRHKITKRGQNVTFRCDPISEHNRLYWYRQTLGQGPEFLTYFQNEAQLEKSRLLSDRFSAERPKGSFSTLEIQRTEQGDSAMYLCASSLGTDYNYGYTFGSGTRLTVV.

In this sample, this clonotype turned up a few times. V usage is TRBV20-1 and J usage is TRBJ1-4; no reliable D call. CDR3 length: 13 residues. The V end was cut by 8 bases, the J end by 2 bases, with 12 bases between. CDR1 is DFQATT, CDR2 SNEGSKA, per germline (reference sequence). CDR3 amino acids: CSPKGGTNEKLFF. CDR3 DNA sequence: TGCAGTCCCAAGGGAGGGACTAATGAAAAACTGTTTTTT.

This clonotype was seen repeatedly, ten times or more. V and J are TRBV28 and TRBJ2-7; tentatively, D is TRBD1 (5 bases). The CDR3 is 14 amino acids. Trimming cost V 2 bases and J 3 bases, with 11 bases left between them. CDR1 and CDR2 (germline): MDHEN, SYDVKM. The CDR3, as DNA: TGTGCCAGCAGTTTAGGGGCCAGGCACTACGAGCAGTACTTC. Translation gives CASSLGARHYEQYF.

This clonotype was recorded many times. The rearrangement uses TRBV12-3 or TRBV12-4 and TRBJ1-2, with 9 nucleotides matching TRBD1. The CDR3 is made up of 13 amino acids. The J segment lost 7 bases and the V segment lost 3 bases, leaving 3 bases of the junction unmatched. The CDR3 bases are TGTGCCAGCAGTTTTACAGGGGGCAGTGGCTACACCTTC. Amino acids: CASSFTGGSGYTF.

The rearrangement links TRBV12-3 or TRBV12-4 to TRBJ1-2, with D tentatively TRBD1 (6 bases). The CDR3 sequence is 12 residues long. V was cut by 3 bases and J by 7 bases, with 9 bases left in between. This CDR3 reads CASSFGGPGYTF. In DNA form, the CDR3 reads TGTGCCAGCAGTTTTGGGGGGCCTGGCTACACCTTC.

The chain links TRBV7-4 to TRBJ1-4; unclear D gene. In germline, CDR1 is SGHVT, CDR2 SQSDAQ. Between the trimmed V and J ends, which lost 1 base and 7 bases, there was a span of 10 bases. This CDR3 is 14 amino acids long. The CDR3 DNA sequence: TGTGCCAGCAGCTTAGAGGGATCGGGTGAAAAACTGTTTTTT. Protein: CASSLEGSGEKLFF.

This clonotype has a count of ten or more. This sequence joins TRBV28 and TRBJ2-4; perhaps TRBD2 as D (5 bases). The germline gives CDR1 MDHEN, CDR2 SYDVKM. This CDR3 spans 15 amino acids. V shed 6 bases and J shed 0 bases, with 12 bases lying between them. The CDR3 DNA is TGTGCCAGCAGGCGGTTGGGAGCAGCCAAAAACATTCAGTACTTC. Encoded protein: CASRRLGAAKNIQYF.

The chain is built from TRBV3-1 and TRBJ2-1, with 7 bases lining up with TRBD2. Germline V gene lookup returns CDR1 LGHDT and CDR2 YNNKEL (reference sequence). The CDR3 extends over 16 amino acids. V was clipped by 3 bases and J by 0 bases; unmatched bases: 5. This CDR3 is CASSHLAGPSYNEQFF. The CDR3 DNA is TGTGCCAGCAGCCACTTAGCGGGCCCCTCCTACAATGAGCAGTTCTTC.

This clonotype was recorded at least ten times. This rearrangement joins TRBV7-2 to TRBJ2-1; TRBD1 matches at 9 bases. The trim removed 6 bases at V and 3 bases at J, leaving 6 bases unmatched. This CDR3 has 15 residues. Germline V lookup: CDR1 SGHTA, CDR2 FQGNSA. In DNA form, the CDR3 reads TGTGCCAGCAGTAATACAGGGGGCTACTACAATGAGCAGTTCTTC. This codes for CASSNTGGYYNEQFF. The whole variable domain, filled in from reference TRBV7-2 and TRBJ2-1, reads GAGVSQSPSNKVTEKGKDVELRCDPISGHTALYWYRQSLGQGLEFLIYFQGNSAPDKSGLPSDRFSAERTGGSVSTLTIQRTQQEDSAVYLCASSNTGGYYNEQFFGPGTRLTVL.

The chain employs TRBV18 and TRBJ1-5; 7 positions match TRBD1. Trimming at V came to 2 bases and at J to 6 bases, leaving 7 bases not matched to a gene. The CDR3 spans 15 residues. Germline assignment: CDR1 KGHSH and CDR2 LQKENI. DNA for the CDR3: TGTGCCAGCTCACCAGAGTCAGGGGGACGTCAGCCCCAGCATTTT. The encoded protein is CASSPESGGRQPQHF.

The table lists this clonotype with many counts. The chain recombines TRBV19 with TRBJ1-2; D is perhaps TRBD1 (6 bases). The V end lost 6 bases, the J end lost 2 bases, and 19 bases lay between the germline ends. The germline V gene encodes CDR1 LNHDA and CDR2 SQIVND (reference sequence). The CDR3 spans 16 residues. The CDR3 DNA reads as TGTGCCAGTAGCCCCATAGGCAGGGGTGAAAACTATGGCTACACCTTC. This encodes CASSPIGRGENYGYTF.

A remark on this clonotype: Compared with germline, one end of the junction differs, possibly owing to a read error. The V call is TRBV5-1, the J call TRBJ2-1; tentative D call: TRBD2 (6 bases). This CDR3 contains 13 residues. Germline-derived CDR1 and CDR2 are SGHRS and YFSETQ. CDR3: CASSSGTYTEQFF. The CDR3 DNA is TGCGCCAGCAGCTCGGGGACTTACACTGAGCAGTTCTTC.

J is TRBJ2-3 and V is TRBV27, with a possible D match to TRBD2 (7 bases). V gave up 4 bases and J gave up 2 bases, with 19 bases separating them. Germline CDR1 MNHEY, CDR2 SMNVEV (reference sequence). The CDR3 is made up of 17 amino acids. The CDR3 reads CASSSLGEGVLTDTQYF. DNA of the CDR3: TGTGCCAGCAGTTCCCTCGGGGAGGGGGTTCTCACAGATACGCAGTATTTT.

Many counts were recorded for this clonotype. The chain joins TRBV6-5 to TRBJ2-5; the D gene could be TRBD1 or TRBD2 (5 bases each). This CDR3 is built from 14 residues. Looked up from germline, CDR1 is MNHEY and CDR2 is SVGAGI. Trimming left V 0 bases short and J 1 base short, with 6 bases between. CDR3 residues: CASSYSGTQETQYF. The CDR3 DNA sequence: TGTGCCAGCAGTTACTCTGGGACCCAAGAGACCCAGTACTTC.